What follows describes a single T cell receptor (beta chain). Antigen: not known. The primer mix had 52 TRBV and 13 TRBJ primers. Method: immunoSEQ multiplex PCR; TCRdb's copy keeps in-frame clones and lacks some. The sample has approximately 31,000 clones, 93% seen once. Regulatory (CD25-high CD127-low) and conventional (CD25-low CD127-high) CD4+ T cells were sorted separately. CDR3 length: 15 amino acids. The germline gives CDR1 MNHNS, CDR2 SASEGT. V was pared by 5 bases and J by 6 bases, with 9 bases of the junction left unmatched. The data stem from a study of regulatory T cells. Overall study findings and caveats: In patients, unique TRB V-J pairs were restricted and V/J usage skewed, especially in Tregs. In CD3G-deficient patients, conventional CD4+ T cells were enriched for hydrophobic CDR3 residues at positions 6 and 7.

Sequencing used conventional CD4+ T cells sorted from blood. The rearrangement joins TRBV6-1 to TRBJ2-7, with TRBD2 identical over 11 bases. The sequence derives from a child aged 2 to 9 with CD3G deficiency. This CDR3 reads CASSTLAGGQGEQYF. As DNA, the CDR3 is TGTGCCAGCAGTACGCTAGCGGGAGGCCAGGGCGAGCAGTACTTC.